The present T cell receptor (beta chain) was sequenced within a study of OX40 agonist ivuxolimab in advanced cancers. Turning to the study itself: The patients received agonistic anti-OX40 (CD134) antibody ivuxolimab. Head and neck, renal cell, melanoma or hepatocellular carcinoma were the cancers that dose-escalation patients had.

CDR3 size: 14 residues. V was trimmed by 2 bases and J by 1 base, leaving 9 bases between them. Clones were read by immunoSEQ multiplex PCR, and TCRdb kept only the in-frame ones, dropping some. This table holds about 69,000 clones, more than 85% found once. The V and J genes are TRBV23-1 and TRBJ2-7; D unresolved. TRBV23-1 is filed as an ORF, its function uncertain. The clonotype originates from an adult with an advanced solid tumor such as melanoma, head and neck, liver or kidney cancer. The sample consisted of CD4+ or CD8+ T cells sorted from blood, taken in a trial of the OX40 agonist ivuxolimab. The CDR3 bases are TGCGCCAGCAGTCAACTCGTCAGTTCCTACGAGCAGTACTTC. This sequence encodes CASSQLVSSYEQYF.